This is a list of T cell receptor beta chains from one sample in a study of CD39 and CD103 CD8 tumor-infiltrating T cells. Profiled with immunoSEQ multiplex PCR; TCRdb holds only in-frame clones, not every one. The sample has 15,000 or so clones; 90% to 95% are singletons. Specimen: CD8+ T cells sorted from blood. These receptor sequences come from a human donor with head and neck squamous cell carcinoma. The CDR3 runs from the conserved cysteine through the conserved F or W. D genes are given only for firm matches. Not all rows give a size; the values are once, few, many and, for expanded clones, a class.

TGTGCCAGCAGCTTAGACCGCCTCATAGCGGATGAGCAGTTCTTC	CASSLDRLIADEQFF	.	TRBV11-2	TRBJ2-1	once
TGCAGTGCTAGACTTGATACGCAGTATTTT	CSARLDTQYF	.	TRBV20-1	TRBJ2-3	.
TGTGCCAGCAGCTTAGGGGGCGGCCCTGAAGCTTTCTTT	CASSLGGGPEAFF	.	TRBV7-8	TRBJ1-1	.
TGTGCCAGCAGTGAAGGGGGTTATAGCAATCAGCCCCAGCATTTT	CASSEGGYSNQPQHF	.	TRBV25-1	TRBJ1-5	.
TGCGCCAGCAGCCAAGACAGGCTGAGCAATCAGCCCCAGCATTTT	CASSQDRLSNQPQHF	.	TRBV4-1	TRBJ1-5	.
TGCAGCGTTTGGGTGGGTCTCGAGCAGTACTTC	CSVWVGLEQYF	.	TRBV29-1	TRBJ2-7	.
TGTGCCAGCTCCCTTGGGCAGGGGAACTCCTACGAGCAGTACTTC	CASSLGQGNSYEQYF	.	TRBV19	TRBJ2-7	.
TGCGCCAGCAGCTTATGGACAGGGAACTCCTACGAGCAGTACTTC	CASSLWTGNSYEQYF	TRBD1	TRBV5-1	TRBJ2-7	.
TGTGCCAGCAGCTTAGGAGGTTTTTCACCCCTCCACTTT	CASSLGGFSPLHF	.	TRBV5-5	TRBJ1-6	.
TGTGCCAGCAGCTTAGGGGACAGGCTTAACACTGAAGCTTTCTTT	CASSLGDRLNTEAFF	TRBD1	TRBV5-4	TRBJ1-1	once
TGTGCCAGCAGCTTGTGGCGCAGGGGGAACACCGGGGAGCTGTTTTTT	CASSLWRRGNTGELFF	.	TRBV5-6	TRBJ2-2	.
TGTGCCAGCACCCTAACCCCTTTGATTTTTGGCACAGATACGCAGTATTTT	CASTLTPLIFGTDTQYF	.	TRBV28	TRBJ2-3	.
TGTGCCAGCAGCGTAATAAGCGGGGCGTCAGATACGCAGTATTTT	CASSVISGASDTQYF	TRBD2	TRBV9	TRBJ2-3	.
TGTGCCAGTGGCCCCGGGACAGGGAACACCGGGGAGCTGTTTTTT	CASGPGTGNTGELFF	TRBD1	TRBV19	TRBJ2-2	.
TGTGCCAGCAGTGAATCGCCTAGCGGGGGGGACAATGAGCAGTTCTTC	CASSESPSGGDNEQFF	TRBD2	TRBV2	TRBJ2-1	few
TGTGCCAGCAGCCTCTTTGGGGGCTCCTCCGGTGAGCAGTTCTTC	CASSLFGGSSGEQFF	.	TRBV7-9	TRBJ2-1	.
TGTGCCAGCAGTTTTGGAGGGGGCGGCCAGCCCCAGCATTTT	CASSFGGGGQPQHF	TRBD1	TRBV27	TRBJ1-5	once
TGCGCCAGCAGCCTTACTAGCGGAGAAACCTACGAGCAGTACTTC	CASSLTSGETYEQYF	TRBD2	TRBV4-1	TRBJ2-7	few
TGCGCCAGCAGCCACGGGTTTTGGACCGGGGAGCTGTTTTTT	CASSHGFWTGELFF	.	TRBV4-1	TRBJ2-2	.
TGTGCCAGCAGCTCATTATACCGGGAGGTTAGGACTGAAGCTTTCTTT	CASSSLYREVRTEAFF	.	TRBV11-3	TRBJ1-1	.
TGTGCCAGCAGTTTAGGGACAGGGGGCGGCTACGAGCAGTACTTC	CASSLGTGGGYEQYF	TRBD1	TRBV27	TRBJ2-7	.
TGCGCCAGCAGCCAAGATCCCCGCAATGAGCAGTTCTTC	CASSQDPRNEQFF	.	TRBV4-1	TRBJ2-1	.
TGTGCCTGGAGTGTAGGGGGACAGGTGAATGAGCAGTTCTTC	CAWSVGGQVNEQFF	TRBD1	TRBV30	TRBJ2-1	.
TGTGCCAGCAGCTCAACAGGGGGCGGGCTCACTGAAGCTTTCTTT	CASSSTGGGLTEAFF	TRBD1	TRBV7-9	TRBJ1-1	.
TGTGCCAGCAGCTCATCGGGCCTGTGGAACATTCAGTACTTC	CASSSSGLWNIQYF	.	TRBV5-6	TRBJ2-4	.
TGTGCCAGCAGTTACGGGCAAACCAGCTCAACGAACGAGCAGTACTTC	CASSYGQTSSTNEQYF	.	TRBV6-5	TRBJ2-7	.
TGTGCCAGCAGTTTGGGGACGGGCTCACCCCTCCACTTT	CASSLGTGSPLHF	.	TRBV28	TRBJ1-6	.
TGTGCCAGTAGTTCCGGACAGTCTTGGGATTATGGCTACACCTTC	CASSSGQSWDYGYTF	.	TRBV19	TRBJ1-2	once
TGTGCCAGCAGCGTGGATGGCAGGCCATATGGCTACACCTTC	CASSVDGRPYGYTF	.	TRBV9	TRBJ1-2	.
TGTGCCAGCAGCCCCGGGACAGCCCTCTACGAGCAGTACTTC	CASSPGTALYEQYF	TRBD1	TRBV28	TRBJ2-7	.
TGTGCCAGCACCCCTGGATGGGGTCTCCCAGATACGCAGTATTTT	CASTPGWGLPDTQYF	.	TRBV7-9	TRBJ2-3	.
TGTGCCAGCAGCTACCTAGCGGGGGCGAGCTCCTACGAGCAGTACTTC	CASSYLAGASSYEQYF	TRBD2	TRBV4-2	TRBJ2-7	.
TGTGCCATCAGTGAGGAGGGGGCTGGCAATCAGCCCCAGCATTTT	CAISEEGAGNQPQHF	TRBD1	TRBV10-3	TRBJ1-5	.
TGTGCCAGCAGTTCCCGGGGCGGGGAGCTGTTTTTT	CASSSRGGELFF	.	TRBV28	TRBJ2-2	.
TGTGCCACCCGAGCCCCCCCGGTCAGTTACCCCCTTAGCTCCTACGAGCAGTACTTC	CATRAPPVSYPLSSYEQYF	.	TRBV2	TRBJ2-7	.
TGTGCCAGCAGCTTAATCGGGGGGAGCACAGATACGCAGTATTTT	CASSLIGGSTDTQYF	TRBD2	TRBV7-3	TRBJ2-3	.
TGTGCCAGCCTGTGGGCGGAAAAACTGTTTTTT	CASLWAEKLFF	.	TRBV2	TRBJ1-4	.
TGTGCCAGTAGTTCAGGGCAGACCTTCTCTGGAAACACCATATATTTT	CASSSGQTFSGNTIYF	.	TRBV19	TRBJ1-3	once
TGTGCCAGCACTCCCGCCTTTGGTGAAAAACTGTTTTTT	CASTPAFGEKLFF	.	TRBV6-5	TRBJ1-4	.
TGTGCCAGCAGCGTAGACGGAGGTCCGGCGTACGAGCAGTACTTC	CASSVDGGPAYEQYF	.	TRBV9	TRBJ2-7	.
TGTGCCAGCAGCCGTTACAATGAGCAGTTCTTC	CASSRYNEQFF	.	TRBV14	TRBJ2-1	.
TGCGCCAGCAGCCTCCTCGTATATGGGACTGAAGCTTTCTTT	CASSLLVYGTEAFF	.	TRBV4-1	TRBJ1-1	.
TGTGCCACCAGCAGACCCGCTAGCGGGGGCACACAAAGCACAGATACGCAGTATTTT	CATSRPASGGTQSTDTQYF	TRBD2	TRBV15	TRBJ2-3	.
TGCGCCAGCAGCCAAGACCGTACACTCGGAATCCCACCCCTCCACTTT	CASSQDRTLGIPPLHF	.	TRBV4-1	TRBJ1-6	.
TGTGCCAGCAGTCACAAAGGTTTTACAGAGACCCAGTACTTC	CASSHKGFTETQYF	.	TRBV28	TRBJ2-5	.
TGTGCCAGCAGCAGCATACAGGGGACCTACGAGCAGTACTTC	CASSSIQGTYEQYF	TRBD1	TRBV28	TRBJ2-7	.
TGTGCCAGCAGCGCCGGGACAGGGTCAACCTACGAGCAGTACTTC	CASSAGTGSTYEQYF	TRBD1	TRBV9	TRBJ2-7	.